These T cell receptor beta chains were read from a single sample in a study of blood T cells in healthy people across ages. Via MiXCR, TCRdb re-called the 5' RACE reads, giving one row per CDR3 protein. The table records just over 800,000 distinct CDR3 sequences, about 62% of them present only once. The source material was blood. Every receptor here comes from a man aged 25 to 40 in good health. Both conserved end residues are part of each CDR3. D genes are given only for firm matches. Size values are once, few and many counts, or a class for expanded clones, and some rows have none.

d_gene | abundance | j_gene | v_gene | CDR3aa | CDR3nt
NA | NA | TRBJ2-7 | TRBV7-2 | CASSDNRVGNEQYF | TGTGCCAGCAGCGATAACAGGGTCGGGAACGAGCAGTACTTC
TRBD1 | few | TRBJ2-7 | TRBV20-1 | CSALSDRGGYEQYF | TGCAGTGCTCTGTCCGACAGGGGAGGCTACGAGCAGTACTTC
NA | NA | TRBJ2-7 | TRBV29-1 | CSVKRTGSSYEQYF | TGCAGCGTCAAAAGGACGGGCAGCTCCTACGAGCAGTACTTC
NA | NA | TRBJ2-1 | TRBV20-1 | CSAGGQGGPYNEQFF | TGCAGTGCTGGAGGGCAGGGGGGACCCTACAATGAGCAGTTCTTC
NA | NA | TRBJ2-1 | TRBV5-6 | CASSLALTELYNEQFF | TGTGCCAGCAGCTTGGCCCTTACGGAGCTTTACAATGAGCAGTTCTTC
TRBD2 | NA | TRBJ2-3 | TRBV28 | CASSPARLAGGADTQYF | TGTGCCAGCTCCCCCGCCAGGCTAGCGGGGGGTGCAGATACGCAGTATTTT
TRBD1 | NA | TRBJ1-1 | TRBV14 | CASSLRTGNTEAFF | TGTGCCAGCAGCCTTCGGACAGGCAACACTGAAGCTTTCTTT
NA | NA | TRBJ1-5 | TRBV27 | CASSSSADSNQPQHF | TGTGCCAGCAGCTCCTCAGCGGACTCCAATCAGCCCCAGCATTTT
NA | NA | TRBJ2-7 | TRBV28 | CASRYFGDKPYEQYF | TGTGCCAGCAGGTACTTTGGAGACAAGCCCTACGAGCAGTACTTC
NA | NA | TRBJ1-4 | TRBV4-3 | CASSQGWTGEHEKLFF | TGCGCCAGCAGCCAAGGGTGGACCGGGGAACATGAAAAACTGTTTTTT
TRBD1 | NA | TRBJ2-1 | TRBV27 | CASSPTGTDTYNEQFF | TGTGCCAGCAGTCCCACCGGGACAGACACCTACAATGAGCAGTTCTTC
NA | NA | TRBJ1-1 | TRBV20-1 | CSARGGMNTEAFF | TGCAGTGCTAGAGGTGGGATGAACACTGAAGCTTTCTTT
TRBD1 | NA | TRBJ1-5 | TRBV7-2 | CASSLGDRAGNQPQHF | TGTGCCAGCAGCTTAGGCGACAGGGCCGGGAATCAGCCCCAGCATTTT
NA | NA | TRBJ2-3 | TRBV27 | CASSLYRPEIDTQYF | TGTGCCAGCAGTTTATACCGGCCGGAGATCGATACGCAGTATTTT
TRBD2 | NA | TRBJ2-1 | TRBV7-8 | CASSLALPFSGGDNEQFF | TGTGCCAGCAGCTTAGCGCTCCCCTTTAGCGGGGGGGACAATGAGCAGTTCTTC
TRBD2 | NA | TRBJ2-5 | TRBV20-1 | CSTPTGTSGGYPHNEQYF | TGCAGTACTCCGACCGGGACTAGCGGGGGTTACCCCCACAATGAGCAGTACTTC
NA | NA | TRBJ2-7 | TRBV6-6 | CASSRQTHSSYEQYF | TGTGCCAGCAGCCGCCAGACCCATTCTTCCTACGAGCAGTACTTC
TRBD2 | NA | TRBJ2-1 | TRBV27 | CASSLQRGVLEQFF | TGTGCCAGCAGTTTACAGCGGGGGGTTCTGGAGCAGTTCTTC
TRBD1 | NA | TRBJ1-6 | TRBV20-1 | CRAGQGGSPLHF | TGCAGGGCAGGACAGGGGGGTTCACCCCTCCACTTT
TRBD1 | NA | TRBJ1-6 | TRBV6-5 | CASSYTGQGLGSYNSPLHF | TGTGCCAGCAGTTATACGGGACAGGGTCTGGGCTCCTATAATTCACCCCTCCACTTT
TRBD1 | NA | TRBJ1-2 | TRBV6-2/TRBV6-3 | CASSDGTAAGYGYTF | TGTGCCAGCAGTGACGGGACAGCGGCGGGCTATGGCTACACCTTC
TRBD2 | NA | TRBJ2-7 | TRBV7-2 | CDSSRPRSPSGGAYEQYF | TGTGACAGCAGCCGGCCTCGGTCCCCTAGCGGGGGGGCTTACGAGCAGTACTTC
NA | NA | TRBJ2-6 | TRBV9 | CASSDGRLYVSGANVLTF | TGTGCCAGCAGCGACGGACGGTTATACGTCTCTGGGGCCAACGTCCTGACTTTC
NA | once | TRBJ2-7 | TRBV4-1 | CASSQEPFYEQYF | TGCGCCAGCAGCCAAGAACCGTTCTACGAGCAGTACTTC
TRBD1 | NA | TRBJ1-5 | TRBV25-1 | CASSEGQSNQPQHF | TGTGCCAGCAGTGAGGGACAGAGCAATCAGCCCCAGCATTTT
NA | NA | TRBJ2-3 | TRBV6-1 | CASSDGHPTPTDTQYF | TGTGCCAGCAGTGACGGACATCCTACCCCCACAGATACGCAGTATTTT
TRBD2 | NA | TRBJ2-1 | TRBV7-2 | CASSRPGGLANNEQFF | TGTGCCAGCAGCCGTCCGGGGGGACTAGCGAACAATGAGCAGTTCTTC
NA | NA | TRBJ1-6 | TRBV2 | CASTAGLANSPLHF | TGTGCCAGCACGGCGGGACTTGCCAATTCACCCCTCCACTTT
NA | NA | TRBJ2-2 | TRBV12-3/TRBV12-4 | CASSFLLTGELFF | TGTGCCAGCAGTTTTCTATTAACCGGGGAGCTGTTTTTT
TRBD1 | NA | TRBJ2-5 | TRBV28 | CASLRQGPETQYF | TGTGCCAGCCTTCGACAGGGGCCAGAGACCCAGTACTTC
NA | few | TRBJ1-5 | TRBV12-3/TRBV12-4 | CASSTLRDQPQHF | TGTGCCAGCAGTACCTTACGAGATCAGCCCCAGCATTTT
TRBD2 | NA | TRBJ2-7 | TRBV9 | CASSPLAGAGEQYF | TGTGCCAGCAGCCCACTAGCGGGGGCGGGCGAGCAGTACTTC
NA | NA | TRBJ2-7 | TRBV9 | CASSLPGAPRIETSPTYEQYF | TGTGCCAGCAGCCTCCCGGGCGCTCCCCGTATAGAGACGTCTCCAACCTACGAGCAGTACTTC
NA | NA | TRBJ1-2 | TRBV20-1 | CSARQGRDGYTF | TGCAGTGCTCGCCAGGGTAGGGATGGCTACACCTTC
NA | many | TRBJ1-5 | TRBV3-1 | CASSHGTGSAGQPQHF | TGTGCCAGCAGCCATGGAACAGGGAGCGCGGGTCAGCCCCAGCATTTT
NA | NA | TRBJ2-1 | TRBV28 | CASRLPGTQKGNEQFF | TGTGCCAGCAGACTCCCCGGGACCCAGAAGGGCAATGAGCAGTTCTTC
TRBD1 | NA | TRBJ2-7 | TRBV10-3 | CAISPVRGRENEQYF | TGTGCCATCAGCCCCGTGAGGGGGCGAGAGAATGAGCAGTACTTC
NA | NA | TRBJ2-3 | TRBV7-9 | CASSTQARGDTQYF | TGTGCCAGCAGTACCCAGGCCCGGGGAGATACGCAGTATTTT
NA | NA | TRBJ2-7 | TRBV21-1 | CASSKNPGGEQYF | TGTGCCAGCAGCAAAAATCCGGGGGGCGAGCAGTACTTC
NA | NA | TRBJ2-5 | TRBV28 | CASSNQDTRKYF | TGTGCCAGCAGTAACCAGGACACCCGAAAGTACTTC
NA | NA | TRBJ2-2 | TRBV9 | CASGRGQTPGELFF | TGTGCCAGCGGCCGAGGACAGACCCCCGGGGAGCTGTTTTTT
NA | once | TRBJ2-5 | TRBV20-1 | CSASVLETQYF | TGCAGTGCTAGCGTCTTAGAGACCCAGTACTTC
NA | NA | TRBJ2-1 | TRBV4-2 | CASSQSTTQFF | TGTGCCAGCAGCCAATCTACTACTCAGTTCTTC
NA | NA | TRBJ2-2 | TRBV3-1 | CAISQQTGPNTGELFF | TGTGCCATCAGCCAACAAACGGGACCCAACACCGGGGAGCTGTTTTTT
NA | NA | TRBJ2-1 | TRBV12-3/TRBV12-4 | CASSLATVYNEQFF | TGTGCCAGCAGTTTAGCGACAGTATACAATGAGCAGTTCTTC